This is a list of T cell receptor beta chains from one sample in a study of T cells in localized non-small cell lung cancer. Generated by immunoSEQ multiplex PCR, the TCRdb table keeps only in-frame clones and is missing some. This sample has 75,000 to 95,000 clones, with about 78% found just once. The sample in question was PBMCs, obtained before any cancer treatment. The receptors stem from a man aged 40 to 75 with stage II squamous cell lung carcinoma. Each CDR3 is given with its conserved first and last residue. D genes are given only for firm matches. Clone sizes are given selectively: once, few, many, or a class where the clone is expanded.

abundance | j_gene | v_gene | d_gene | CDR3nt | CDR3aa
- | TRBJ2-1 | TRBV7-3 | - | TGTGCCAGCAGCTTAGGGAATGAGCAGTTCTTC | CASSLGNEQFF
- | TRBJ1-4 | TRBV4-1 | - | TGCGCCAGCAGCCATGGGCAGGGAGGCGAAAAACTGTTTTTT | CASSHGQGGEKLFF
few | TRBJ1-1 | TRBV5-1 | TRBD1 | TGCGCCAGCAGCTTGGGCCAGGGGGCAGTCACTGAAGCTTTCTTT | CASSLGQGAVTEAFF
- | TRBJ1-1 | TRBV13 | - | TGTGCCAGCAGCTTCTTGGGCACTGAAGCTTTCTTT | CASSFLGTEAFF
- | TRBJ2-7 | TRBV6-1 | TRBD1 | TGTGCCAGCAGTGACCGGACAGGGGCCTCCTACGAGCAGTACTTC | CASSDRTGASYEQYF
- | TRBJ1-2 | TRBV7-2 | - | TGTGCCAGCAGCTCGGCCAGCAGTGGCTACACCTTC | CASSSASSGYTF
- | TRBJ2-7 | TRBV4-2 | - | TGTGCCAGCAGCCAAGGGCGACTTGGATCCGAGCAGTACTTC | CASSQGRLGSEQYF
- | TRBJ1-6 | TRBV6-5 | TRBD1 | TGTGCCAGCAGTTACGGACAGGGTTCACCCCTCCACTTT | CASSYGQGSPLHF
- | TRBJ2-1 | TRBV29-1 | - | TGCAGCTTCCGGCGGAGAGGCAATGAGCAGTTCTTC | CSFRRRGNEQFF
- | TRBJ2-1 | TRBV7-6 | TRBD2 | TGTGCCAGTCTAAGCGGGAGTAAGGGCAATGAGCAGTTCTTC | CASLSGSKGNEQFF
- | TRBJ2-7 | TRBV27 | TRBD2 | TGTGCCAGCAGTTTAGCTAGCGGGAGTATCTACGAGCAGTACTTC | CASSLASGSIYEQYF
- | TRBJ1-1 | TRBV4-3 | TRBD1 | TGCGCCAGCAGCCATTCCGGACAGGGGGCACGAAGGACTGAAGCTTTCTTT | CASSHSGQGARRTEAFF
- | TRBJ2-7 | TRBV11-2 | - | TGTGCCAGCAGCTTAGGGGCGGGTGCCTACGAGCAGTACTTC | CASSLGAGAYEQYF
- | TRBJ2-2 | TRBV10-3 | - | TGTGCCATCAGTGAGTCTCTAACAGGGCTCGGCGGGGAGCTGTTTTTT | CAISESLTGLGGELFF
- | TRBJ2-3 | TRBV2 | - | TGTGCCAGCAGTGTCAGGACCCAGGGAGATACGCAGTATTTT | CASSVRTQGDTQYF
- | TRBJ2-2 | TRBV9 | - | TGTGCCAGCAGCGTAGATGTCGAAGCCGGGGAGCTGTTTTTT | CASSVDVEAGELFF
- | TRBJ2-2 | TRBV5-1 | TRBD1 | TGCGCCAGCAGCCCTGGACAGGGGACCGGGGAGCTGTTTTTT | CASSPGQGTGELFF
- | TRBJ2-7 | TRBV4-1 | - | TGCGCCAGCAGCCAAGCTCCGGACAGCGGACAGAACGAGCAGTACTTC | CASSQAPDSGQNEQYF
- | TRBJ2-7 | TRBV4-3 | - | TGCGCCAGCAGCCAAGAGCGGGGTGGCGAGCAGTACTTC | CASSQERGGEQYF
- | TRBJ2-7 | TRBV7-2 | - | TGTGCCAGCAGCTTAGGAGTAGACCTACGGGAGCAGTACTTC | CASSLGVDLREQYF